Shown below are 26 T cell receptor beta chains from a single sample sequenced in a study of T cell changes during pregnancy in multiple sclerosis. The assay was immunoSEQ multiplex PCR, and TCRdb's table has in-frame clones only and misses some. Of some 80,000 clones listed, approximately 94% are singletons. Source: peripheral blood, taken in the third trimester of pregnancy. The receptors shown here come from a female donor with multiple sclerosis, enrolled in a pregnancy study.

The J gene is TRBJ2-1, the V gene TRBV11-2; the D gene is possibly TRBD1 (5 bases). The CDR3 extends over 12 amino acids. Trimming pared 4 bases from V and 7 bases from J, leaving 8 bases between. Germline-derived CDR1 and CDR2 are SGHAT and FQNNGV. The CDR3 coding sequence is TGTGCCAGCAGCTATGACAGTAATGAGCAGTTCTTC. Its translation is CASSYDSNEQFF.

The chain recombines TRBV2 with TRBJ2-7; 8 positions agree with TRBD2. Germline V gives CDR1 SNHLY, CDR2 FYNNEI. The CDR3 has 15 amino acids. The V and J ends lost 3 bases and 4 bases, in that order; junction bases with no gene match: 8. CDR3 bases: TGTGCCAGCAGTGAGCGGGGGGCGCGGGTATACGAGCAGTACTTC. This codes for CASSERGARVYEQYF.

CDR3 region: CASRPDRAGSPLHF. CDR3 DNA: TGTGCCAGCAGACCGGACAGGGCTGGATCACCCCTCCACTTT. V is TRBV6-5 and J is TRBJ1-6, with 8 bases matching TRBD1. Trimming cost V 6 bases and J 10 bases; bases outside gene matches: 8. The CDR3 is 14 residues long. Germline assignment: CDR1 MNHEY and CDR2 SVGAGI.

This rearrangement joins TRBV5-1 to TRBJ1-1; 8 bases line up with TRBD1. Trimming cost V 3 bases and J 3 bases; bases outside gene matches: 1. CDR1 is SGHRS, CDR2 YFSETQ, per germline. The CDR3 length is 13 residues. CDR3 DNA: TGCGCCAGCAGCTCGGACAGGGACACTGAAGCTTTCTTT. Translating gives CASSSDRDTEAFF.

The chain recombines TRBV19 with TRBJ1-1, with 8 bases lining up with TRBD1. CDR3 size: 14 residues. Germline CDR1 is LNHDA and CDR2 is SQIVND (reference sequence). J was trimmed by 4 bases and V by 6 bases; bases with no gene match: 7. The CDR3 DNA sequence: TGTGCCAGTAGCCTGACAGGGGACGGCACTGAAGCTTTCTTT. The encoded protein is CASSLTGDGTEAFF.

The chain combines TRBV9 with TRBJ2-1, with a weak D call TRBD2 (6 bases). CDR1 and CDR2 from the germline V gene are SGDLS and YYNGEE. This CDR3 spans 15 amino acids. V lost 1 base, J lost 5 bases, and 13 bases lay in between. The CDR3 coding sequence is TGTGCCAGCAGCGTACGAGGAGGGATGAACAATGAGCAGTTCTTC. This sequence encodes CASSVRGGMNNEQFF.

The rearrangement joins TRBV5-6 to TRBJ2-2; TRBD2 agrees at 14 bases. The CDR3 spans 18 residues. Germline V gene lookup returns CDR1 SGHDT and CDR2 YYEEEE. J was trimmed by 5 bases and V by 3 bases; bases with no gene match: 9. This CDR3 is CASSSQTSGGAWTGELFF. The CDR3 DNA reads as TGTGCCAGCAGCTCACAGACTAGCGGGGGGGCCTGGACCGGGGAGCTGTTTTTT.

This clone turned up a few times. J is TRBJ2-2 and V is TRBV2, with 7 bases lining up with TRBD2. CDR3 length: 15 residues. The V gene end was trimmed by 8 bases and the J gene end by 0 bases; junction bases not matched to a gene: 6. Germline V gives CDR1 SNHLY, CDR2 FYNNEI. In nucleotides, the CDR3 is TGTGCCAGCGGGGCGGGGGATTCGAACACCGGGGAGCTGTTTTTT. Translated: CASGAGDSNTGELFF.

J is TRBJ1-6 and V is TRBV18; TRBD1 matches at 11 bases. V lost 3 bases, J lost 7 bases, and 2 bases stayed unmatched. This CDR3 spans 15 amino acids. Per the germline V gene, CDR1 is KGHSH and CDR2 is LQKENI. The CDR3 DNA reads as TGTGCCAGCTCACCCGGGACAGGGGGAAATTCACCCCTCCACTTT. Residues: CASSPGTGGNSPLHF. The variable domain in full, with the rest retrieved from reference TRBV18 and TRBJ1-6, is NAGVMQNPRHLVRRRGQEARLRCSPMKGHSHVYWYRQLPEEGLKFMVYLQKENIIDESGMPKERFSAEFPKEGPSILRIQQVVRGDSAAYFCASSPGTGGNSPLHFGNGTRLTVT.

V and J are TRBV4-1 and TRBJ1-3, with 9 bases that match TRBD1. Germline values: CDR1 MGHRA, CDR2 YSYEKL. The CDR3 consists of 14 residues. With 4 bases clipped from V and 4 bases from J, the junction kept 2 bases outside the gene matches. CDR3 in amino acids: CASSLDRGGNTIYF. CDR3 sequence (DNA): TGCGCCAGCAGCCTGGACAGGGGAGGAAACACCATATATTTT.

The chain employs TRBV27 and TRBJ1-6, with D possibly TRBD1 on 5 matching bases. The CDR3 has 20 residues. V was pared by 3 bases and J by 0 bases, with 21 bases between. In germline, CDR1 is MNHEY, CDR2 SMNVEV (reference sequence). This CDR3 reads CASSFAPPQGLGSYNSPLHF. The DNA of the CDR3 is TGTGCCAGCAGTTTTGCCCCCCCGCAGGGTCTCGGCTCCTATAATTCACCCCTCCACTTT.

This clone came up once. V usage is TRBV7-2 and J usage is TRBJ2-1, with a possible D match to TRBD2 (6 bases). Germline loops: CDR1 SGHTA, CDR2 FQGNSA. Trimming shortened V by 5 bases and J by 4 bases, and 9 bases separated the two germline ends. This CDR3 is 13 amino acids long. CDR3 amino acids: CASSTGLYNEQFF. The CDR3 DNA reads TGTGCCAGCAGCACGGGACTTTACAATGAGCAGTTCTTC.

This chain joins TRBV14 and TRBJ2-3; D might be TRBD1 (6 bases). The CDR3 is made up of 14 amino acids. V shed 0 bases and J shed 10 bases, with 14 bases lying between them. Per the germline V gene, CDR1 is SGHDN and CDR2 is FVKESK. CDR3: CASSQDGAGVSQYF. CDR3 bases: TGTGCCAGCAGCCAAGATGGGGCAGGGGTCTCGCAGTATTTT. Using reference TRBV14 and TRBJ2-3 for the parts outside the CDR3, the full variable domain is EAGVTQFPSHSVIEKGQTVTLRCDPISGHDNLYWYRRVMGKEIKFLLHFVKESKQDESGMPNNRFLAERTGGTYSTLKVQPAELEDSGVYFCASSQDGAGVSQYFGPGTRLTVL.

V and J are TRBV2 and TRBJ2-3, with D possibly TRBD1 on 5 matching bases. The CDR3 sequence is 14 residues long. Germline assignment: CDR1 SNHLY and CDR2 FYNNEI. V lost 9 bases and J 4 bases, leaving 17 bases between the germline ends. CDR3 coding DNA: TGTGCCAGGTGGGGCGAAGAGTCCTCAGATACGCAGTATTTT. It is translated as CARWGEESSDTQYF.

V usage is TRBV19 and J usage is TRBJ1-2, with 7 bases identical to TRBD1. The CDR3 contains 17 residues. With 5 bases clipped from V and 2 bases from J, the junction kept 14 bases outside the gene matches. Germline lookup yields CDR1 LNHDA and CDR2 SQIVND (reference sequence). CDR3 in amino acids: CASSDHPRSTGNYGYTF. In nucleotides, the CDR3 is TGTGCCAGTAGTGACCATCCACGCTCGACAGGGAACTATGGCTACACCTTC.

J is TRBJ2-5 and V is TRBV5-1; TRBD2 agrees at 9 bases. V dropped 0 bases and J dropped 3; count of bases not matched to a gene: 6. This CDR3 has 16 residues. Germline lookup yields CDR1 SGHRS and CDR2 YFSETQ. The CDR3 DNA reads as TGCGCCAGCAGCTTGGCCAGCGGGGGGCCGGAAGAGACCCAGTACTTC. This encodes CASSLASGGPEETQYF.

The V gene is TRBV27, the J gene TRBJ2-2; 8 nucleotides match TRBD1. Trimming took 3 bases from V and 7 from J; bases not matched to a gene: 10. Per the germline V gene, CDR1 is MNHEY and CDR2 is SMNVEV (reference sequence). This CDR3 has 16 amino acids. For the CDR3, the DNA is TGTGCCAGCAGTTTTCTCCGGACAGGGATCGTCGGGGAGCTGTTTTTT. Translating gives CASSFLRTGIVGELFF.

The chain uses TRBV9 and TRBJ1-6; D remains unclear. Germline V CDR1 and CDR2: SGDLS, YYNGEE. V was trimmed by 4 bases and J by 7 bases, leaving 12 bases between them. This CDR3 is 14 amino acids long. CDR3 coding DNA: TGTGCCAGCAGCAGGGAGCTCGGGAATTCACCCCTCCACTTT. The encoded protein is CASSRELGNSPLHF.

The rearrangement uses TRBV11-2 and TRBJ1-1; 8 bases agree with TRBD1. Germline values: CDR1 SGHAT, CDR2 FQNNGV. Losses at the gene ends were 1 base for V and 4 bases for J; bases not matched to a gene: 8. CDR3 length equals 16 residues. CDR3 in DNA: TGTGCCAGCAGCTTAGGACGGACAGGGTTTGGCACTGAAGCTTTCTTT. As protein: CASSLGRTGFGTEAFF.

The chain carries TRBV6-5 and TRBJ1-4; D unresolved. The CDR3 is 15 residues long. Trimming shortened V by 0 bases and J by 5 bases, and 10 bases separated the two germline ends. Germline CDR1 and CDR2: MNHEY and SVGAGI. The CDR3: CASSYSPGRNEKLFF. The DNA of the CDR3 is TGTGCCAGCAGTTACTCACCAGGCCGGAATGAAAAACTGTTTTTT.

CDR3 coding DNA: TGTGCCACCAGCAGGGTGGGGCCCCGTCGTGAACAGTTCTTC. The encoded protein is CATSRVGPRREQFF. The V call is TRBV15, the J call TRBJ2-1; D possibly corresponds to TRBD1 (5 bases). In germline, CDR1 is LNHNV, CDR2 YYDKDF (reference sequence). The CDR3 has 14 residues. Trimming removed 3 bases from V and 13 bases from J, with 19 bases in between.

This clone was seen just once. The chain uses TRBV6-1 and TRBJ2-1, with 11 bases fitting TRBD2. Germline values: CDR1 MNHNS, CDR2 SASEGT. The J segment lost 5 bases and the V segment lost 2 bases, leaving 2 bases of the junction unmatched. This CDR3 is 15 amino acids long. The CDR3 here is CASSELAGGHNEQFF. The CDR3 DNA reads as TGTGCCAGCAGTGAACTAGCGGGGGGACACAATGAGCAGTTCTTC.

As to this clone: Other nucleotide sequences in the sample specify the same CDR3. This chain links TRBV5-4 with TRBJ1-1, with TRBD1 as a possible D gene (5 bases). The CDR3 is 14 amino acids. In germline, CDR1 is SGHNT, CDR2 YYREEE (reference sequence). V was pared by 1 base and J by 1 base, with 8 bases between. The CDR3 here is CASSLQGGNTEAFF. CDR3 bases: TGTGCCAGCAGCTTGCAGGGTGGGAACACTGAAGCTTTCTTT.

CDR3 loop: CASSLAGLLQGHTANYGYTF. The CDR3 nucleotides read TGCGCCAGCAGCTTGGCCGGTTTGTTACAGGGGCATACCGCGAATTATGGCTACACCTTC. This rearrangement joins TRBV5-1 to TRBJ1-2, with 7 bases lining up with TRBD1. The germline V gene has CDR1 SGHRS and CDR2 YFSETQ. J gave up 5 bases and V 0 bases, and 22 bases lay outside the gene matches. CDR3 size: 20 residues.

The CDR3 DNA sequence: TGTGCTAGTGGTTTGGTACGCAAACAGGGTCACAGAGATGACGGGGACAATGAGCAGTTCTTC. Residues: CASGLVRKQGHRDDGDNEQFF. The chain employs TRBV12-5 and TRBJ2-1; tentative D call: TRBD1 (6 bases). Germline V gene data show CDR1 as LGHNT and CDR2 as FRNRAP. The V gene lost 0 bases and the J gene lost 5 bases, with 29 bases spanning the gap. The CDR3 sequence is 21 residues long. Full variable domain (missing parts from reference TRBV12-5 and TRBJ2-1): DARVTQTPRHKVTEMGQEVTMRCQPILGHNTVFWYRQTMMQGLELLAYFRNRAPLDDSGMPKDRFSAEMPDATLATLKIQPSEPRDSAVYFCASGLVRKQGHRDDGDNEQFFGPGTRLTVL.

This sequence joins TRBV6-1 and TRBJ2-7, with 7 bases fitting TRBD1. Per the germline V gene, CDR1 is MNHNS and CDR2 is SASEGT. The CDR3 is 14 residues long. J lost 5 bases, V lost 7 bases, and 11 bases had no gene match. CDR3 nucleotides: TGTGCCAGCACATTGGACAGGTCCAGGGACGAGCAGTACTTC. Translated, it gives CASTLDRSRDEQYF.